The present T cell receptor (beta chain) was sequenced within a study of cytomegalovirus exposure and HLA in healthy donors. Study details: A prior study identified 110 million or so unique TCR beta sequences from roughly 180 million T cells. For the approximately 400 genotyped donors, around 76% fell within the Caucasian-associated ancestry cluster.

It was with 60 Vbeta and 13 Jbeta primers that the PCR ran. Some clones are missing from TCRdb's copy, which holds only in-frame ones; the method was immunoSEQ multiplex PCR. This table holds roughly 180,000 clones, about four fifths found once. The CDR3 spans 13 residues. Germline V CDR1 and CDR2: SQVTM, ANQGSEA. Trimming left V 5 bases short and J 1 base short, with 11 bases between. The chain has TRBV29-1 and TRBJ1-1; weak D call: TRBD1 (6 bases). What was sequenced was PBMCs. The receptor comes from a girl aged 10 to 17 in good health and CMV-seropositive. CDR3 sequence: CSVHMDRNTEAFF. CDR3 DNA: TGCAGCGTTCATATGGACAGGAACACTGAAGCTTTCTTT.